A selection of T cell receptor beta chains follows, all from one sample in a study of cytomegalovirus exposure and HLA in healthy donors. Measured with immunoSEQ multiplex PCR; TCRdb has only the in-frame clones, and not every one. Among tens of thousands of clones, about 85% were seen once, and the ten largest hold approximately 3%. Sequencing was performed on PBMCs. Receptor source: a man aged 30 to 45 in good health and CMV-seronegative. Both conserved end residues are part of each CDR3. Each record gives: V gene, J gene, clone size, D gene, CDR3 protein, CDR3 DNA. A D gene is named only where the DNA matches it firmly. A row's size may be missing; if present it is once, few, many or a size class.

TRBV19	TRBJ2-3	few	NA	CASKVSGNTDTQYF	TGTGCCAGTAAAGTCAGCGGAAACACAGATACGCAGTATTTT
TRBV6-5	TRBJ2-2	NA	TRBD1	CASSTGQGGGGELFF	TGTGCCAGCAGTACTGGACAGGGGGGCGGCGGGGAGCTGTTTTTT
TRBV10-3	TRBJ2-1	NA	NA	CAIGRESYNEQFF	TGTGCCATCGGGCGGGAATCCTACAATGAGCAGTTCTTC
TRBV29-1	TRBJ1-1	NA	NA	CSAATMGRNTEAFF	TGCAGCGCAGCGACAATGGGGCGGAACACTGAAGCTTTCTTT
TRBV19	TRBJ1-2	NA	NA	CASTPTRGEGGYTF	TGTGCCAGTACCCCGACTCGTGGGGAGGGTGGCTACACCTTC
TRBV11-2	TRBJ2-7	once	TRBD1	CASSLDRVYEQYF	TGTGCCAGCAGCCTCGACAGGGTCTACGAGCAGTACTTC
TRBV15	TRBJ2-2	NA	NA	CATSSTSAGELFF	TGTGCCACCAGCAGCACTAGTGCCGGGGAGCTGTTTTTT
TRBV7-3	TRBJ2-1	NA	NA	CASSPTSTRRVEQFF	TGTGCCAGCAGCCCGACGTCAACGCGCCGGGTTGAGCAGTTCTTC
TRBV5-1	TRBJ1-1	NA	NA	CASSFTGFDTEAFF	TGCGCCAGCAGCTTCACAGGGTTCGACACTGAAGCTTTCTTT
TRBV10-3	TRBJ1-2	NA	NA	CAIKNSRVGYGYTF	TGTGCCATCAAGAATAGCAGGGTAGGCTATGGCTACACCTTC
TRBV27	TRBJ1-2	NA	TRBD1	CASTPRGAPRIYGYTF	TGTGCCAGCACTCCCAGGGGGGCGCCTAGGATCTATGGCTACACCTTC
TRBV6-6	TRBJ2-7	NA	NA	CASSSTYEQYF	TGTGCCAGTAGCTCTACCTACGAGCAGTACTTC
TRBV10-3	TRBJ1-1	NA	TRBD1	CAISETLSIGQGQEEAFF	TGTGCCATCAGTGAGACCTTGTCTATTGGACAGGGCCAGGAGGAAGCTTTCTTT
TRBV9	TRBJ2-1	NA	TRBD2	CASSIRGLADEQFF	TGTGCCAGCAGCATACGGGGACTAGCAGATGAGCAGTTCTTC
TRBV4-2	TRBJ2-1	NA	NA	CASSQVSLNEQFF	TGTGCCAGCAGCCAAGTAAGCCTGAACGAGCAGTTCTTC
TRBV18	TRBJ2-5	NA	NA	CASSPPRTGTIQETQYF	TGTGCCAGCTCACCACCGAGGACAGGGACTATTCAAGAGACCCAGTACTTC
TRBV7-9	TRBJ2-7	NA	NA	CASSPGLRSYEQYF	TGTGCCAGCAGCCCTGGACTGCGGTCCTACGAGCAGTACTTC
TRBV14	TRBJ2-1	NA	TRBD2	CASRLAGGPHNEQFF	TGTGCCAGCAGACTAGCGGGAGGGCCTCACAATGAGCAGTTCTTC
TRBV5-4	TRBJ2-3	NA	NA	CASSRPGDTQYF	TGTGCCAGCAGCCGTCCAGGGGATACGCAGTATTTT
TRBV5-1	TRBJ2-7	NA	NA	CASSETVGGTEQYF	TGCGCCAGCAGCGAGACTGTCGGGGGAACCGAGCAGTACTTC
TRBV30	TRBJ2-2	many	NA	CAWSLIRGPGELFF	TGTGCCTGGAGTCTTATACGGGGTCCCGGGGAGCTGTTTTTT
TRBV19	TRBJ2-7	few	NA	CASSTSPSYEQYF	TGTGCCAGTAGTACTTCCCCTTCCTACGAGCAGTACTTC
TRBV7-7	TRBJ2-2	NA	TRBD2	CASSEGLAGFANTGELFF	TGTGCCAGCAGTGAGGGACTAGCGGGGTTCGCGAACACCGGGGAGCTGTTTTTT
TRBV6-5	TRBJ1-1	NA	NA	CASRAPQNTEAFF	TGTGCCAGCAGGGCTCCCCAGAACACTGAAGCTTTCTTT
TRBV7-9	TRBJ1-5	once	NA	CASSPNRDQPQHF	TGTGCCAGCAGTCCAAACCGGGATCAGCCCCAGCATTTT
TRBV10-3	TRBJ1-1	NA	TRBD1	CAISESGTGSFEAFF	TGTGCCATCAGTGAGTCGGGGACAGGAAGCTTTGAAGCTTTCTTT
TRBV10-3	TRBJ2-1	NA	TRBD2	CAISESPGTSGRPYNEQFF	TGTGCCATCAGTGAGTCGCCCGGGACTAGCGGGAGGCCCTACAATGAGCAGTTCTTC
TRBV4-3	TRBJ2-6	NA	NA	CASSQVGRGLVSGANVLTF	TGCGCCAGCAGCCAAGTGGGCAGGGGCCTCGTCTCTGGGGCCAACGTCCTGACTTTC
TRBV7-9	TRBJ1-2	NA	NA	CASTLAPGGTSSYTF	TGTGCCAGCACCCTAGCACCGGGGGGAACTAGCTCCTACACCTTC
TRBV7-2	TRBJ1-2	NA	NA	CASSPRSPSGGYGYTF	TGTGCCAGCAGCCCCCGGTCGCCCTCCGGAGGCTATGGCTACACCTTC
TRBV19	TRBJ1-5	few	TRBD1	CASTHDRGNQPQHF	TGTGCCAGTACCCATGACAGGGGCAATCAGCCCCAGCATTTT
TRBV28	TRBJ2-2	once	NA	CASSRTIGELFF	TGTGCCAGCAGTCGAACTATCGGGGAGCTGTTTTTT
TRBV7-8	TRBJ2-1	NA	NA	CASLSQGGEQFF	TGTGCCAGCCTTTCCCAAGGAGGTGAGCAGTTCTTC
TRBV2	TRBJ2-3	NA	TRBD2	CASSYPTSGRSDTQYF	TGTGCCAGCAGTTACCCGACTAGCGGGAGATCAGATACGCAGTATTTT
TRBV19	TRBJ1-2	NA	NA	CASNERGREGYTF	TGTGCCAGTAATGAGAGGGGGAGGGAAGGCTACACCTTC
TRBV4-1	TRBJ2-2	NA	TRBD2	CASSPGGAFTGELFF	TGCGCCAGCAGCCCCGGGGGGGCCTTTACCGGGGAGCTGTTTTTT
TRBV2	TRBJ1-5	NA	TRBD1	CASSDQGGNQPQHF	TGTGCCAGCAGTGATCAGGGGGGCAATCAGCCCCAGCATTTT
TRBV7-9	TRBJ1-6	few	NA	CASTTPGAPLHF	TGTGCCAGCACCACCCCCGGGGCACCCCTCCACTTT
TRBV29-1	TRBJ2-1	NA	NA	CSVEGPPVNEQFF	TGCAGCGTTGAGGGCCCTCCCGTCAATGAGCAGTTCTTC
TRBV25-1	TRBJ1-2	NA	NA	CASSLDYPGGYTF	TGTGCCAGCAGTTTAGACTACCCCGGTGGCTACACCTTC
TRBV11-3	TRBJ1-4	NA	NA	CASSPGRLATNEKLFF	TGTGCCAGCAGCCCAGGGAGGCTTGCAACTAATGAAAAACTGTTTTTT
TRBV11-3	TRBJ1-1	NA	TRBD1	CASSQGGTVNTEAFF	TGTGCCAGCAGCCAGGGCGGGACAGTGAACACTGAAGCTTTCTTT
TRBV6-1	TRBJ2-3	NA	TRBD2	CASSELAGGLTDTQYF	TGTGCCAGCAGTGAACTGGCGGGGGGTCTCACAGATACGCAGTATTTT
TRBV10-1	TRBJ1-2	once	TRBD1	CASSRDSLVGYTF	TGCGCCAGCAGTCGGGACAGCCTCGTTGGCTACACCTTC
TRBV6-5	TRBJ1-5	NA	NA	CASRIREYSNQPQHF	TGTGCCAGCAGAATCCGAGAGTATAGCAATCAGCCCCAGCATTTT
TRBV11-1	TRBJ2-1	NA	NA	CASSSSQIEQFF	TGTGCCAGCAGCTCCTCTCAGATTGAGCAGTTCTTC
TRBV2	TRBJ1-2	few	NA	CASRKRLTVIYGYTF	TGTGCCAGCAGGAAGAGACTCACCGTTATCTATGGCTACACCTTC
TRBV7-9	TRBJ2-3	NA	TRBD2	CASSLVKLAGGTDTQYF	TGTGCCAGCAGCTTAGTGAAACTAGCGGGAGGTACAGATACGCAGTATTTT
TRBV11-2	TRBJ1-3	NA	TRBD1	CASSLGGGRGLGNTIYF	TGTGCCAGCAGCTTAGGTGGAGGCAGGGGGCTCGGAAACACCATATATTTT
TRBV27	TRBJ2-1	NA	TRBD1	CASTWAGQGDNEQFF	TGTGCCAGCACTTGGGCCGGACAGGGGGACAATGAGCAGTTCTTC
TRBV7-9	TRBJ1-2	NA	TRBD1	CASTLGGNYGYTF	TGTGCCAGCACCTTAGGGGGCAACTATGGCTACACCTTC
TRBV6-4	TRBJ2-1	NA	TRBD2	CASSSSGGSYNEQFF	TGTGCCAGTTCATCTAGCGGGGGTTCCTACAATGAGCAGTTCTTC
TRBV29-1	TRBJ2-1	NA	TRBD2	CSGYLAGGGDEQFF	TGCAGCGGTTACCTAGCGGGGGGAGGGGATGAGCAGTTCTTC
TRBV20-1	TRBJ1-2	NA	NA	CSASYYGYTF	TGCAGTGCCTCGTACTATGGCTACACCTTC
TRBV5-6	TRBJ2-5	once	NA	CASSTRWETQYF	TGTGCCAGCAGTACCAGGTGGGAGACCCAGTACTTC
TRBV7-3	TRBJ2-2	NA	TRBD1	CASSLSPGVGQGNTGELFF	TGTGCCAGCAGCTTAAGTCCCGGGGTCGGACAGGGTAACACCGGGGAGCTGTTTTTT
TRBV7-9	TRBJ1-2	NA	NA	CASLGRLSGYTF	TGTGCCAGCTTGGGGCGGCTTTCTGGCTACACCTTC
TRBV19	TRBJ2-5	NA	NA	CASSNRGTETQYF	TGTGCCAGTAGTAATCGCGGGACTGAGACCCAGTACTTC
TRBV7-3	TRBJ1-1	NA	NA	CASSPGANTEAFF	TGTGCCAGCAGCCCAGGGGCGAACACTGAAGCTTTCTTT
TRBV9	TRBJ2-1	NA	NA	CASSLGPNEQFF	TGTGCCAGCAGCTTAGGGCCCAATGAGCAGTTCTTC